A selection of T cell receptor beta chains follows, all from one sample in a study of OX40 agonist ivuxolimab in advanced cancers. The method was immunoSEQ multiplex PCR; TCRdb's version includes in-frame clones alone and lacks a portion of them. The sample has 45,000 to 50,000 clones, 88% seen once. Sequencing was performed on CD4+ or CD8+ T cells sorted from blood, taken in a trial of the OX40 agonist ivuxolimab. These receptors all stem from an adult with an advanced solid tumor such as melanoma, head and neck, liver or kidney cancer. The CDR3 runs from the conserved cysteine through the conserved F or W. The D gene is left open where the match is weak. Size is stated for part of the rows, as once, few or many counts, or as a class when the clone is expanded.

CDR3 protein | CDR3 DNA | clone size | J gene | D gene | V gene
CASSLLSQETQYF | TGTGCCAGCAGCTTGTTGTCCCAAGAGACCCAGTACTTC | . | TRBJ2-5 | . | TRBV5-6
CASSIDDRDEQYF | TGTGCCAGTAGTATTGATGACAGGGACGAGCAGTACTTC | . | TRBJ2-7 | TRBD1 | TRBV19
CASTKQGGTEAFF | TGTGCCAGCACCAAACAGGGGGGTACTGAAGCTTTCTTT | . | TRBJ1-1 | TRBD1 | TRBV5-5
CAWSATGVGGYTF | TGTGCCTGGAGTGCGACAGGGGTGGGTGGCTACACCTTC | . | TRBJ1-2 | TRBD1 | TRBV30
CASSFGPGGRFEQYF | TGTGCCAGCAGTTTTGGACCAGGCGGGAGGTTCGAGCAGTACTTC | . | TRBJ2-7 | TRBD2 | TRBV27
CASSERGPDGYTF | TGTGCCAGCAGTGAAAGGGGGCCTGATGGCTACACCTTC | . | TRBJ1-2 | TRBD1 | TRBV6-1
CASSIWSGKVNEQFF | TGTGCCAGTAGTATATGGAGCGGGAAAGTAAATGAGCAGTTCTTC | . | TRBJ2-1 | TRBD2 | TRBV19
CASSAGTMGYTF | TGTGCCAGCAGTGCCGGGACTATGGGCTACACCTTC | . | TRBJ1-2 | . | TRBV2
CASSFDVVGRNTEAFF | TGTGCCAGCAGTTTTGATGTAGTCGGGAGGAACACTGAAGCTTTCTTT | . | TRBJ1-1 | . | TRBV28
CTSQAGASENTGELFF | TGCACCAGCCAAGCCGGGGCTAGCGAGAACACCGGGGAGCTGTTTTTT | . | TRBJ2-2 | . | TRBV1
CASSWGQGGPGYTF | TGTGCCAGCAGCTGGGGACAGGGAGGGCCTGGCTACACCTTC | . | TRBJ1-2 | TRBD1 | TRBV5-4
CASRPPGSNYGYTF | TGTGCCAGCAGGCCTCCGGGTTCCAACTATGGCTACACCTTC | . | TRBJ1-2 | . | TRBV6-5
CSSTTGYEQYF | TGCAGTTCCACCACAGGGTACGAGCAGTACTTC | once | TRBJ2-7 | . | TRBV20-1
CASSGTSGGSNEQFF | TGTGCCAGCAGTGGGACTAGCGGTGGGTCCAATGAGCAGTTCTTC | . | TRBJ2-1 | TRBD2 | TRBV6-5
CASSLALTGDYGYTF | TGCGCCAGCAGCTTGGCACTGACAGGGGACTATGGCTACACCTTC | . | TRBJ1-2 | TRBD1 | TRBV5-1
CASSRGQGRDEQYF | TGTGCCAGCAGTCGGGGACAGGGGAGAGACGAGCAGTACTTC | . | TRBJ2-7 | TRBD1 | TRBV28
CASSTRLAGRSGLYEQYF | TGTGCCAGTAGTACGAGACTAGCGGGAAGGTCGGGCCTCTACGAGCAGTACTTC | . | TRBJ2-7 | TRBD2 | TRBV19
CASSLFQETQYF | TGTGCCAGCTCACTCTTCCAAGAGACCCAGTACTTC | . | TRBJ2-5 | . | TRBV18
CASSLMQGAEKLFF | TGTGCCAGCAGCTTAATGCAGGGGGCTGAAAAACTGTTTTTT | few | TRBJ1-4 | TRBD1 | TRBV7-6
CASSGDRGLNEQFF | TGTGCCAGCAGTGGGGACAGGGGGCTTAATGAGCAGTTCTTC | . | TRBJ2-1 | TRBD1 | TRBV2
CASSPPGSRGTEAFF | TGTGCCAGCAGTCCGCCCGGGAGCCGGGGCACTGAAGCTTTCTTT | . | TRBJ1-1 | . | TRBV6-5
CASRESSYNEQFF | TGTGCCAGCAGGGAGAGCTCCTACAATGAGCAGTTCTTC | . | TRBJ2-1 | . | TRBV28
CASSFAGGRFTGELFF | TGTGCCAGCAGCTTCGCGGGAGGACGTTTCACCGGGGAGCTGTTTTTT | once | TRBJ2-2 | TRBD2 | TRBV7-3
CASSDYAGGYNEQFF | TGTGCCAGCAGTGATTACGCGGGAGGGTACAATGAGCAGTTCTTC | . | TRBJ2-1 | TRBD2 | TRBV2
CASSKTGTLYGYTF | TGTGCCAGTAGTAAAACCGGGACACTTTATGGCTACACCTTC | . | TRBJ1-2 | . | TRBV19
CASSQSDRKDEKLFF | TGCGCCAGCAGCCAATCCGACAGAAAAGACGAAAAACTGTTTTTT | . | TRBJ1-4 | . | TRBV4-1
CASSSQLGDIQYF | TGTGCCAGCAGTTCCCAGCTCGGGGACATTCAGTACTTC | once | TRBJ2-4 | . | TRBV6-5
CASSQDTTYEQYF | TGCGCCAGCAGCCAAGACACCACCTACGAGCAGTACTTC | . | TRBJ2-7 | . | TRBV4-3
CASSFPPVGSPTDTQYF | TGTGCCAGCAGCTTCCCGCCTGTTGGTAGCCCCACAGATACGCAGTATTTT | . | TRBJ2-3 | . | TRBV7-9
CASSQAAGGPDEQYF | TGTGCCAGCAGCCAGGCAGCGGGAGGGCCGGACGAGCAGTACTTC | . | TRBJ2-7 | TRBD2 | TRBV4-2
CASSEAGGYQETQYF | TGTGCCAGCAGTGAAGCGGGAGGGTACCAAGAGACCCAGTACTTC | . | TRBJ2-5 | TRBD2 | TRBV6-1
CASSIGRAPYEQYF | TGTGCCAGTAGTATTGGGAGGGCCCCCTACGAGCAGTACTTC | . | TRBJ2-7 | TRBD2 | TRBV19
CATSSSGNYGYTF | TGTGCCACCTCGTCTAGCGGAAACTATGGCTACACCTTC | . | TRBJ1-2 | . | TRBV19
CASSAGQGFTEAFF | TGTGCCAGCAGCGCAGGACAGGGTTTCACTGAAGCTTTCTTT | . | TRBJ1-1 | TRBD1 | TRBV5-4
CASSSRDRVGANVLTF | TGTGCCAGCAGCAGCCGGGACAGGGTTGGGGCCAACGTCCTGACTTTC | . | TRBJ2-6 | TRBD1 | TRBV7-8
CASSFLSDTQYF | TGTGCCAGCAGTTTTTTGTCAGATACGCAGTATTTT | . | TRBJ2-3 | . | TRBV28
CASSRTLPNSYEQYF | TGTGCCAGCAGTCGGACCCTCCCAAACTCCTACGAGCAGTACTTC | . | TRBJ2-7 | . | TRBV5-5
CASSYGSSYNSPLHF | TGTGCCAGCAGTTACGGGAGCTCCTATAATTCACCCCTCCACTTT | once | TRBJ1-6 | . | TRBV6-5
CASSFPGQTTALNIQYF | TGTGCCAGCAGTTTCCCAGGACAGACAACTGCATTAAACATTCAGTACTTC | . | TRBJ2-4 | . | TRBV28
CASSSGRGWGNEQFF | TGCGCCAGCAGCTCGGGGAGGGGTTGGGGCAATGAGCAGTTCTTC | . | TRBJ2-1 | TRBD2 | TRBV5-1
CASSLWQGAGGYTF | TGTGCCAGCAGCTTATGGCAGGGGGCAGGGGGCTACACCTTC | once | TRBJ1-2 | TRBD1 | TRBV7-9
CASSLEGGDQPQHF | TGTGCCAGCAGCTTAGAAGGCGGCGATCAGCCCCAGCATTTT | . | TRBJ1-5 | . | TRBV11-1
CASGDRSSNQPQHF | TGTGCCAGTGGGGACCGATCTAGCAATCAGCCCCAGCATTTT | . | TRBJ1-5 | . | TRBV6-6
CAWSGGLAGVYNEQFF | TGTGCCTGGAGTGGAGGACTAGCGGGGGTCTACAATGAGCAGTTCTTC | . | TRBJ2-1 | TRBD2 | TRBV30
CASRLAGETQYF | TGTGCCAGTAGACTAGCTGGAGAGACCCAGTACTTC | . | TRBJ2-5 | . | TRBV19
CASSGGTSSQTGETQYF | TGTGCCAGCAGCGGCGGGACTAGCTCTCAAACTGGGGAGACCCAGTACTTC | few | TRBJ2-5 | TRBD2 | TRBV9
CASSTGLAGVEQFF | TGTGCCAGCAGCACCGGACTAGCGGGAGTTGAGCAGTTCTTC | . | TRBJ2-1 | TRBD2 | TRBV7-3